These 28 T cell receptor beta chains were all obtained from the same sample, sequenced in a study of cytomegalovirus exposure and HLA in healthy donors. In the PCR, 60 Vbeta and 13 Jbeta primers were used. Assay used: immunoSEQ multiplex PCR; TCRdb lists only in-frame clones, some missing. The sample records approximately 100,000 clones, around 77% being singletons. Sequenced material: PBMCs. The receptors derive from a man aged 35 to 55 in good health and CMV-seropositive.

The CDR3 is CASSALGDTQYF. Written as DNA, the CDR3 is TGTGCCAGCAGCGCCCTCGGAGATACGCAGTATTTT. V usage is TRBV9 and J usage is TRBJ2-3; D gene ambiguous. The ends were cut back, 3 bases at V and 5 bases at J, with 7 bases in the middle. This CDR3 is built from 12 residues. CDR1 SGDLS and CDR2 YYNGEE come from the germline V gene.

The rearrangement uses TRBV5-4 and TRBJ1-1; 10 bases are shared with TRBD1. V shed 5 bases, J shed 6 bases, and the junction held 7 bases outside the gene matches. The CDR3 is 14 amino acids. Germline V CDR1 and CDR2: SGHNT, YYREEE (reference sequence). CDR3 nucleotide sequence: TGTGCCAGCAGTCCCGGGACAGGGGACTCTGAAGCTTTCTTT. Amino acid sequence: CASSPGTGDSEAFF.

The sample holds a few counts of this clone. The chain links TRBV4-3 to TRBJ2-3; D remains ambiguous. The CDR3 runs to 15 residues. Germline CDR1 LGHNA, CDR2 YSLEER. V lost 3 bases and J 2 bases, leaving 12 bases between the germline ends. The CDR3 nucleotides read TGCGCCAGCAGCCAGAACACAGTGGCCACAGATACGCAGTATTTT. Its translation is CASSQNTVATDTQYF.

The table lists this clone with a few counts. This chain connects TRBV5-1 to TRBJ1-5; D is undetermined. This CDR3 is built from 15 residues. With 4 bases removed from V and 0 bases from J, the gap between germline ends came to 11 bases. Germline V gene sequence: CDR1 SGHRS, CDR2 YFSETQ. DNA of the CDR3: TGCGCCAGCAGCCAGGACGGGAATAGCAATCAGCCCCAGCATTTT. Its protein is CASSQDGNSNQPQHF.

This sequence joins TRBV6-5 and TRBJ1-6, with D possibly being TRBD1 (6 bases). In germline, CDR1 is MNHEY, CDR2 SVGAGI. Trimming left V 4 bases short and J 10 bases short, with 20 bases between. This CDR3 spans 16 amino acids. The CDR3: CASSLTDPGQNSPLHF. In DNA form, the CDR3 reads TGTGCCAGCAGTTTAACCGACCCAGGACAGAACTCACCCCTCCACTTT.

The V gene is TRBV21-1, the J gene TRBJ2-7; the DNA was not used to check the table's D call, TRBD2. TRBV21-1 is tagged as a pseudogene. The CDR3 is 13 amino acids. CDR3 loop: CASSIGGTYEQYF. The CDR3 nucleotides are TGTGCCAGCAGCATTGGCGGAACCTACGAGCAGTACTTC.

The gene calls are TRBV19 and TRBJ2-1, with 8 bases that match TRBD2. There are 14 residues in the CDR3. Trimming cost V 8 bases and J 7 bases; bases outside gene matches: 10. From germline, CDR1 is LNHDA and CDR2 SQIVND (reference sequence). The CDR3 DNA reads TGTGCCAGTGGATCGCAGACTAGCGTGAATGAGCAGTTCTTC. This gives the protein CASGSQTSVNEQFF. Variable domain in full (rest from reference TRBV19 and TRBJ2-1): DGGITQSPKYLFRKEGQNVTLSCEQNLNHDAMYWYRQDPGQGLRLIYYSQIVNDFQKGDIAEGYSVSREKKESFPLTVTSAQKNPTAFYLCASGSQTSVNEQFFGPGTRLTVL.

The chain uses TRBV6-1 and TRBJ1-2; D unclear. Germline CDR1 MNHNS, CDR2 SASEGT. V lost 1 base to trimming and J lost 2 bases, with 11 bases between them. The CDR3 length is 15 residues. The CDR3 region has the DNA TGTGCCAGCAGTGAAGGGGTGACAACGAACTATGGCTACACCTTC. It encodes CASSEGVTTNYGYTF.

This clone was observed a few times. The rearrangement joins TRBV28 to TRBJ1-5; 12 bases are a match to TRBD1. The CDR3 spans 16 residues. The V and J ends lost 5 bases and 7 bases, in that order; junction bases with no gene match: 9. The germline V gene encodes CDR1 MDHEN and CDR2 SYDVKM. The CDR3 reads CASSRPGTGGLQPQHF. Here the CDR3 DNA reads TGTGCCAGCAGTCGTCCCGGGACAGGGGGCTTGCAGCCCCAGCATTTT.

The chain's CDR3 is CASSPREGTPYEQYF. Here the CDR3 DNA reads TGTGCCAGCAGCCCTAGGGAGGGGACCCCATACGAGCAGTACTTC. The chain links TRBV28 to TRBJ2-7; 7 bases line up with TRBD2. Germline V gives CDR1 MDHEN, CDR2 SYDVKM. This CDR3 contains 15 residues. Trimming at V came to 6 bases and at J to 4 bases, leaving 12 bases not matched to a gene.

The chain recombines TRBV2 with TRBJ1-4, with D maybe TRBD1 (5 bases). V lost 6 bases and J lost 3, with 11 bases in between. Germline V gene lookup returns CDR1 SNHLY and CDR2 FYNNEI. The CDR3 spans 14 residues. CDR3 sequence: CASRAGEANEKLFF. CDR3 sequence (DNA): TGTGCCAGCAGAGCGGGGGAGGCTAATGAAAAACTGTTTTTT.

The sample holds a few counts of this clone. The V and J genes are TRBV30 and TRBJ2-7; possibly TRBD2 for D (5 bases). The V end was cut by 0 bases, the J end by 2 bases, with 20 bases between. Germline V gene lookup returns CDR1 GTSNPN and CDR2 SVGIG (reference sequence). The CDR3 sequence is 17 residues long. CDR3 amino acids: CAWSVLSFPGMPYEQYF. The CDR3 DNA follows: TGTGCCTGGAGTGTCCTCTCCTTCCCGGGGATGCCCTACGAGCAGTACTTC.

The chain recombines TRBV5-4 with TRBJ2-7; D perhaps matches TRBD1 (5 bases). V lost 4 bases to trimming and J lost 0 bases, with 20 bases between them. The germline gives CDR1 SGHNT, CDR2 YYREEE (reference sequence). This CDR3 has 17 residues. In DNA form, the CDR3 reads TGTGCCAGCAGCGTTGCTCGTACAGGTTCTAGCTCCTACGAGCAGTACTTC. This codes for CASSVARTGSSSYEQYF. The whole variable domain, remainder taken from reference TRBV5-4 and TRBJ2-7, is ETGVTQSPTHLIKTRGQQVTLRCSSQSGHNTVSWYQQALGQGPQFIFQYYREEENGRGNFPPRFSGLQFPNYSSELNVNALELDDSALYLCASSVARTGSSSYEQYFGPGTRLTVT.

The chain links TRBV27 to TRBJ2-3, with 12 positions matching TRBD1. From germline, CDR1 is MNHEY and CDR2 SMNVEV (reference sequence). The length of the CDR3 is 17 residues. J gave up 3 bases and V 2 bases, and 6 bases lay outside the gene matches. CDR3 sequence: CASSLVGTGGLTDTQYF. In DNA, the CDR3 is TGTGCCAGCAGTTTAGTGGGGACAGGGGGCCTTACAGATACGCAGTATTTT.

About this clone itself: Other nucleotide sequences from this sample produce the same CDR3. The chain carries TRBV6-6 and TRBJ2-7; D possibly corresponds to TRBD1 (5 bases). The V gene lost 6 bases and the J gene lost 4 bases, with 7 bases spanning the gap. Looked up from germline, CDR1 is MNHNY and CDR2 is SVGAGI (reference sequence). The CDR3 is made up of 11 amino acids. The CDR3 is CASRGPYEQYF. CDR3 coding DNA: TGTGCCAGCAGGGGGCCTTACGAGCAGTACTTC.

This clone was counted many times. The V and J genes are TRBV28 and TRBJ2-3, with 7 positions matching TRBD1. Germline V lookup: CDR1 MDHEN, CDR2 SYDVKM. This CDR3 spans 15 amino acids. The V segment lost 1 base and the J segment 6 bases; nucleotides outside the gene matches: 7. CDR3 sequence: CASSLSRGILDTQYF. The CDR3 nucleotides read TGTGCCAGCAGTTTATCCAGGGGGATATTGGATACGCAGTATTTT.

For the CDR3, the DNA is TGTGCCAGCAGTGCGACAGGGGGCCAAGAGACCCAGTACTTC. It specifies CASSATGGQETQYF. The chain recombines TRBV2 with TRBJ2-5, with 9 positions matching TRBD1. Germline V CDR1 and CDR2: SNHLY, FYNNEI. Trimming took 4 bases from V and 1 from J; bases not matched to a gene: 1. The CDR3 is 14 amino acids.

The CDR3 is CASSHRGAQNIQYF. CDR3 in DNA: TGTGCCAGCAGCCACCGGGGGGCTCAAAACATTCAGTACTTC. V and J are TRBV5-6 and TRBJ2-4; a weak D match, TRBD2 (7 bases). V lost 4 bases, J lost 5 bases, and 13 bases lay in between. Germline CDR1 reads SGHDT; CDR2 reads YYEEEE. There are 14 residues in the CDR3.

The rearrangement links TRBV7-3 to TRBJ2-5; TRBD2 agrees at 8 bases. Trimming removed 1 base from V and 5 bases from J; junction bases left unmatched: 6. The CDR3 covers 15 residues. Germline V gene sequence: CDR1 SGHTA, CDR2 FQGTGA. As DNA, the CDR3 is TGTGCCAGCAGCTTAAGTCCCCTAGCGGGCGAGACCCAGTACTTC. This translates into CASSLSPLAGETQYF.

V and J are TRBV4-2 and TRBJ2-7, with 14 bases lining up with TRBD2. V lost 4 bases, J lost 7 bases, and 9 bases stayed unmatched. CDR1 and CDR2 (germline): LGHNA, YNFKEQ. This CDR3 is built from 16 residues. The CDR3 DNA follows: TGTGCCAGCAGCCGGTCGACTAGCGGGGGGGCCGGGGAGCAGTACTTC. Encoded protein: CASSRSTSGGAGEQYF.

This sequence joins TRBV7-2 and TRBJ2-7; perhaps TRBD1 as D (6 bases). V dropped 1 base and J dropped 2 bases, with 15 bases sitting between them. CDR1 SGHTA and CDR2 FQGNSA come from the germline V gene. The CDR3 sequence is 16 residues long. The CDR3 DNA is TGTGCCAGCAGCTTAGTGGCAGAGTCAGGGGCCTACGAGCAGTACTTC. This translates into CASSLVAESGAYEQYF.

A single count supports this clone. The CDR3 spells CAWSVLSSYNEQFF. In nucleotides, the CDR3 is TGTGCCTGGAGTGTTCTTAGCTCCTACAATGAGCAGTTCTTC. The gene calls are TRBV30 and TRBJ2-1, with no clear D. Germline V gene lookup returns CDR1 GTSNPN and CDR2 SVGIG (reference sequence). The CDR3 runs 14 residues. V lost 0 bases and J lost 0, with 6 bases in between.

The chain employs TRBV11-1 and TRBJ1-2; TRBD1 agrees at 7 bases. J gave up 4 bases and V 5 bases, and 13 bases lay outside the gene matches. The CDR3 length is 16 residues. Germline CDR1 and CDR2: SGHAT and FQDESV (reference sequence). The CDR3 sequence: CASSENLGQVSYGYTF. CDR3 DNA: TGTGCCAGCAGCGAGAACTTAGGACAGGTTTCCTATGGCTACACCTTC.

This chain uses TRBV5-1 with TRBJ2-7, with a tentative D call TRBD1 (5 bases). Deletions cut 1 base from V and 5 bases from J, with 16 bases between. CDR3 length equals 15 residues. CDR1 SGHRS and CDR2 YFSETQ come from the germline V gene. This chain's CDR3 is CASSLRGGHVDEQYF. CDR3 bases: TGCGCCAGCAGCTTGAGGGGCGGCCACGTTGACGAGCAGTACTTC.

This sequence joins TRBV5-3 and TRBJ2-1; possibly TRBD2 for D (5 bases). TRBV5-3 is treated as an ORF (open reading frame) with a function not yet certain. The CDR3 runs to 17 residues. Trimming pared 3 bases from V and 6 bases from J, leaving 22 bases between. DNA of the CDR3: TGTGCCAGAAGCTGCCCTGGGGAGCGCCATAAGGGCAATGAGCAGTTCTTC. Protein: CARSCPGERHKGNEQFF.

The V gene is TRBV7-3, the J gene TRBJ2-3, with a possible D match to TRBD2 (6 bases). The CDR3 covers 13 residues. Germline CDR1 SGHTA, CDR2 FQGTGA. The germline V and J ends were trimmed by 5 bases and 7 bases, with 13 bases remaining between them. The CDR3 loop reads CASSPYSGNTQYF. The CDR3 nucleotides read TGTGCCAGCAGCCCCTATAGCGGAAATACGCAGTATTTT. The variable domain in full, completed from reference TRBV7-3 and TRBJ2-3, reads GAGVSQTPSNKVTEKGKYVELRCDPISGHTALYWYRQSLGQGPEFLIYFQGTGAADDSGLPNDRFFAVRPEGSVSTLKIQRTERGDSAVYLCASSPYSGNTQYFGPGTRLTVL.

The CDR3 region has the DNA TGTGCCTGGGGGACTAGCGGAAACAATGAGCAGTTCTTC. Its translation is CAWGTSGNNEQFF. This chain joins TRBV30 and TRBJ2-1; TRBD2 agrees at 11 bases. Germline V gene lookup returns CDR1 GTSNPN and CDR2 SVGIG (reference sequence). This CDR3 contains 13 residues. V was clipped by 5 bases and J by 5 bases; unmatched bases: 2.

There are a few counts of this clone. V and J are TRBV7-6 and TRBJ1-1; no clear D. There are 12 residues in the CDR3. Germline V gene data show CDR1 as SGHVS and CDR2 as FNYEAQ. Trimming pared 5 bases from V and 8 bases from J, leaving 12 bases between. CDR3 nucleotides: TGTGCCAGCAGCCCCCTGTACCGGGAAGCTTTCTTT. Translated: CASSPLYREAFF.